Listed below are T cell receptor beta chains from one sample, sequenced in a study of cytomegalovirus exposure and HLA in healthy donors. Sequenced by immunoSEQ multiplex PCR; TCRdb stores in-frame clones only, minus some. The sample has about 99,000 clones; roughly 77% are singletons. The sequenced material came from PBMCs. The receptor source for this set is a young woman in good health and CMV-seropositive. Both conserved end residues are part of each CDR3. Each record gives: J gene, D gene, V gene, CDR3 protein. A D gene is named only where the DNA matches it firmly.

J: TRBJ2-3
D: TRBD2
V: TRBV4-3
CDR3: CASSQVTSGSTDTQYF

J: TRBJ2-2
D: TRBD2
V: TRBV9
CDR3: CASSASPWREVANTGELFF

J: TRBJ1-3
D: .
V: TRBV6-5
CDR3: CASSYGGGNTIYF

J: TRBJ1-1
D: .
V: TRBV15
CDR3: CATSMRNTEAFF

J: TRBJ1-5
D: .
V: TRBV4-2
CDR3: CASSPNAAGQNSNQPQHF

J: TRBJ1-1
D: .
V: TRBV14
CDR3: CASSPILGDMTTEAFF

J: TRBJ2-3
D: TRBD1
V: TRBV5-1
CDR3: CASSLRQGRGTDTQYF

J: TRBJ2-6
D: .
V: TRBV4-1
CDR3: CASSQEGLGDTTFSGANVLTF

J: TRBJ2-3
D: TRBD1
V: TRBV5-4
CDR3: CASSLTGASTDTQYF

J: TRBJ2-3
D: .
V: TRBV6-5
CDR3: CASSRTIADTQYF

J: TRBJ1-4
D: .
V: TRBV6-1
CDR3: CASSENRENEKLFF

J: TRBJ1-4
D: .
V: TRBV19
CDR3: CASSIQTTRPNEKLFF

J: TRBJ1-1
D: TRBD1
V: TRBV14
CDR3: CAIQKFHQKPCTGGEAFF

J: TRBJ2-7
D: TRBD1
V: TRBV10-3
CDR3: CAINTGQGYEQYF

J: TRBJ1-6
D: .
V: TRBV6-5
CDR3: CASKPVMNSPLHF

J: TRBJ1-1
D: TRBD1
V: TRBV11-2
CDR3: CASSIETGAEAFF

J: TRBJ2-3
D: TRBD2
V: TRBV5-1
CDR3: CASSFSGGSSTDTQYF

J: .
D: .
V: TRBV4-1
CDR3: CASSQGPDKPTYEQYF

J: TRBJ1-6
D: .
V: TRBV6-5
CDR3: CASSVARGGSPLHF

J: TRBJ2-2
D: .
V: TRBV7-3
CDR3: CASSLPTGGLYNTGELFF

J: TRBJ2-7
D: TRBD2
V: TRBV7-7
CDR3: CASSYATSAGGRNEQYF

J: TRBJ2-3
D: TRBD1
V: TRBV6-1
CDR3: CASSPQGGSTDTQYF

J: TRBJ2-2
D: TRBD2
V: TRBV29-1
CDR3: CSVRREVNTGELFF